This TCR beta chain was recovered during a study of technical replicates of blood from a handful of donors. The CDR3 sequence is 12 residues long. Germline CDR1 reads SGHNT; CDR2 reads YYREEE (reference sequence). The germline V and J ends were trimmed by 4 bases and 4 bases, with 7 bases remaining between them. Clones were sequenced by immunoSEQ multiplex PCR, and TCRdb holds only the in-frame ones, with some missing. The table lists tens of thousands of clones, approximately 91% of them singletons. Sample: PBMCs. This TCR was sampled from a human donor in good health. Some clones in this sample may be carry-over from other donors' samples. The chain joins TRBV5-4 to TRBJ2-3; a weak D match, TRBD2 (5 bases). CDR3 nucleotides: TGTGCCAGCAGCCTGGGAGCAGATACGCAGTATTTT. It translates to CASSLGADTQYF.